These 13 T cell receptor beta chains share one sample of origin, sequenced in a study of T cells in Graves' hyperthyroidism and ophthalmopathy. Amplification of TCR beta CDR3 regions used RNA as the template. In the first-round RT-PCR of the TCR CDR3, the HTBI primer set was used. TCRdb ran MiXCR on the multiplex PCR reads and lists one entry per CDR3 protein. The sample holds a few hundred thousand distinct CDR3 sequences, more than 45% seen once. The sequencing input was peripheral blood or thyroid tissue (not recorded which). Receptor source: an adult woman with Graves' disease, either hyperthyroidism or ophthalmopathy (not recorded which).

In its sample, this clonotype was seen a few times. This chain links TRBV12-3 or TRBV12-4 with TRBJ2-7; tentatively, D is TRBD1 (6 bases). The CDR3 contains 17 residues. V lost 9 bases, J lost 4 bases, and 28 bases lay in between. CDR3 coding DNA: TGTGCCAGAGCCTTTATTTTTGCCGGGACAAGAGATTACGAGCAGTACTTC. It yields the protein CARAFIFAGTRDYEQYF.

This sequence joins TRBV2 and TRBJ2-7; TRBD2 might be the D (7 bases). V was cut by 7 bases and J by 3 bases, with 13 bases left in between. The CDR3 length is 13 residues. The germline V gene encodes CDR1 SNHLY and CDR2 FYNNEI. The CDR3 sequence is CASTGGGDYEQYF. The CDR3 bases are TGTGCCAGCACTGGGGGGGGCGACTACGAGCAGTACTTC.

This clonotype was recorded at least ten times. The chain is built from TRBV5-1 and TRBJ1-2; a possible D gene is TRBD1 (5 bases). The CDR3 runs to 14 residues. Germline V lookup: CDR1 SGHRS, CDR2 YFSETQ. The V and J ends lost 0 bases and 0 bases respectively, with 6 bases between them. In DNA, the CDR3 is TGCGCCAGCAGCTTGGACAGGCCTAACTATGGCTACACCTTC. Its protein is CASSLDRPNYGYTF.

This clonotype has a handful of counts. The chain joins TRBV10-3 to TRBJ1-1; 8 nucleotides align to TRBD1. The germline V gene has CDR1 ENHRY and CDR2 SYGVKD. The CDR3 covers 13 residues. The V gene end was trimmed by 11 bases and the J gene end by 5 bases; junction bases not matched to a gene: 10. The CDR3 region has the DNA TGTGCCTCCTCGGACAGGGAGAGAACTGAAGCTTTCTTT. As protein: CASSDRERTEAFF.

The genes are TRBV7-8 and TRBJ1-4, with 8 bases aligning to TRBD1. Germline trimming cut 7 bases from V and 4 bases from J; bases unmatched to any gene: 8. CDR3 length: 15 residues. Germline CDR1 reads SGHVS; CDR2 reads FQNEAQ. DNA for the CDR3: TGTGCCAGCAAAAGGACAGGGAACCTTAATGAAAAACTGTTTTTT. Translated, it gives CASKRTGNLNEKLFF.

This clonotype was recorded many times. The V call is TRBV2, the J call TRBJ2-1, with D perhaps TRBD2 (5 bases). The germline CDR1 and CDR2 sequences are SNHLY and FYNNEI. V was trimmed by 4 bases and J by 15 bases, leaving 16 bases between them. The CDR3 runs 12 residues. CDR3 DNA: TGTGCCAGCAGTGTAGAGCGGACCGAGTTGTTCTTC. Its protein product is CASSVERTELFF.

V and J are TRBV20-1 and TRBJ1-6; D ambiguous. This CDR3 comprises 16 residues. Trimming cost V 3 bases and J 0 bases, with 12 bases left between them. Germline CDR1 DFQATT, CDR2 SNEGSKA (reference sequence). This chain's CDR3 is CSASDRWSSYNSPLHF. The CDR3, as DNA: TGCAGTGCTAGTGACCGGTGGAGCTCCTATAATTCACCCCTCCACTTT.

The V call is TRBV20-1, the J call TRBJ2-3; 10 positions match TRBD2. The germline CDR1 and CDR2 sequences are DFQATT and SNEGSKA (reference sequence). The CDR3 runs to 16 residues. V trimming: 4 bases; J trimming: 3 bases; junction bases outside the gene matches: 10. The CDR3 reads CSANAILAGRTDTQYF. In nucleotides, the CDR3 is TGCAGTGCTAACGCGATACTAGCGGGAAGGACAGATACGCAGTATTTT.

This chain connects TRBV29-1 to TRBJ1-1; the D gene is possibly TRBD1 (5 bases). Germline V gene lookup returns CDR1 SQVTM and CDR2 ANQGSEA. V was trimmed by 8 bases and J by 7 bases, leaving 20 bases between them. This CDR3 has 13 residues. The CDR3 spells CSQERAGQGEAFF. CDR3 bases: TGCAGCCAAGAGAGGGCAGGTCAGGGTGAAGCTTTCTTT.

This clonotype was recorded at least ten times. The rearrangement links TRBV29-1 to TRBJ2-5; 9 nucleotides align to TRBD1. The CDR3 runs 13 residues. Losses at the gene ends were 6 bases for V and 5 bases for J; bases not matched to a gene: 7. CDR1 and CDR2 from the germline V gene are SQVTM and ANQGSEA. CDR3 in amino acids: CSVGQGADETQYF. The CDR3 nucleotides are TGCAGCGTGGGACAGGGAGCGGATGAGACCCAGTACTTC.

The chain combines TRBV29-1 with TRBJ1-1; 10 nucleotides match TRBD1. With V trimmed by 6 bases and J by 4 bases, 8 bases remained unmatched. The CDR3 length is 14 residues. Germline V gene data show CDR1 as SQVTM and CDR2 as ANQGSEA. CDR3 residues: CSVRTGGVGTEAFF. The CDR3 DNA follows: TGCAGCGTCCGGACAGGGGGTGTAGGCACTGAAGCTTTCTTT.

This chain connects TRBV5-5 to TRBJ1-2; D call uncertain. Germline CDR1 SGHKS, CDR2 YYEKEE (reference sequence). Trimming cost V 5 bases and J 4 bases, with 12 bases left between them. CDR3 size: 13 residues. CDR3 DNA sequence: TGTGCCAGCAGTTCCGCGGGGTCCTATGGCTACACCTTC. This sequence encodes CASSSAGSYGYTF.

The chain recombines TRBV7-3 with TRBJ1-1, with a weak D call TRBD1 (5 bases). V lost 7 bases, J lost 11 bases, and 20 bases lay in between. Germline loops: CDR1 SGHTA, CDR2 FQGTGA. The CDR3 consists of 13 residues. The CDR3: CASKTGTSAGAFF. DNA for the CDR3: TGTGCCAGCAAAACCGGGACTAGCGCCGGGGCTTTCTTT.